This T cell receptor (beta chain) was observed in a study of human T cells and chemical hapten exposure. Study-level background: The variation in per-sample TCR yields arose mainly from small differences in pooled library volumes. Whole-study results and caveats: Counts of TCRs above 1 in 1000 frequency stayed unchanged with DPC sensitization.

The authors' total RNA extraction used unfractionated whole blood. Between the trimmed V and J ends, which lost 1 base and 1 base, there was a span of 8 bases. Germline-derived CDR1 and CDR2 are SGHTA and FQGNSA. This CDR3 has 15 residues. This clonotype turned up a few times. Its antigen is currently unknown. Separate cDNA molecules received unique molecular identifiers, which the library attached to them. Source study methods: Sample TCR counts, which ranged from roughly 23,224 to 750,000, had a median of approximately 100,000. TCRdb passed the reads through MiXCR, listing each CDR3 protein once. The V and J calls come from TCRdb's annotation, not from the publication. The data hold fewer than 150,000 distinct CDR3 sequences, with over 7.5% observed a single time.

The J gene is TRBJ1-5, the V gene TRBV7-2; D remains unclear. The clonotype comes from a human donor in good health. Some clones in this sample may be carry-over from other donors' samples. The sample consisted of whole blood. In DNA, the CDR3 is TGTGCCAGCAGCTTAGAACAACTAAGCAATCAGCCCCAGCATTTT. Translated: CASSLEQLSNQPQHF.